This T cell receptor beta chain was observed in a study of shared clonotypes between healthy human individuals (dated by TCRdb to 2018 to 2021). Context from the whole study: Three men and two women, aged 18 to 49 years, made up the cohort. For each donor, CD4 naive and CD4 memory were each given three plates, CD8 naive was given two plates, and CD8 memory was given one plate. The study deeply sequenced blood TCR repertoires of about 5 healthy adults to estimate repertoire size and the extent of clonotype sharing between individuals. Different laboratories and diverse techniques were used to prepare libraries and sequence TCR repertoires, to increase sequencing depth and limit assay-specific biases. Per donor, leukapheresis produced somewhere between about 0.85 and 10 billion PBMCs. What the study reported, not specific to this receptor: Naive subsets generally had larger estimated clonotype richness than memory subsets. Higher generation probabilities were observed for clonotypes shared by all four sorted-subset donors than for non-shared clonotypes. Pairwise subsampling led to the expectation that sequencing depth would affect the degree of clonotype sharing among donors. Sampling was restricted to blood, and TCR repertoires in tissue are likely to differ from TCR repertoires in blood. Around 5% of naive CD4, around 4% of naive CD8, around 2.3% of memory CD4, and 0.4% of memory CD8 clonotypes were shared across four donors. Because the study included only a small number of donors, the genetic and exposure-history diversity represented was limited. Incomplete sequencing was indicated by rarefaction of sorted-subset datasets, despite the large sequencing depth.

Using the deep immunoSEQ assay, multiplex PCR amplified TCR CDR3 regions from genomic DNA. Extracted genomic DNA from each cell subset was spread evenly across all wells of several immunoSEQ 96-well plates, with each plate serving as a replicate. For sorted subsets, 150 to 200 ng genomic DNA, equal to 30,000 to 35,000 T cell genomes, was loaded into each replicate PCR. The purified libraries were quantified using a Qubit 3.0 fluorometer, sized with a Bioanalyzer 2100, and then quantified again using the KAPA Library Quantification kit. Every immunoSEQ 96-well plate was sequenced on a dedicated single-read 150-cycle Illumina NextSeq 550 flow cell. Per the original workflow: Because the immunoSEQ output included only junctional sequences and no quality scores, the filtering could not be the same as the filtering used for full-length reads. To assign V/J genes and CDR3, sequences were annotated using PyIR, a Python wrapper for IgBLAST v1.9, with IMGT germline references. Reads were removed for weak V/J assignments (E-value above 1e-6), missing CDR3, stop codons, out-of-frame junctions, or ambiguous translated residues. A V3J clonotype was defined by an identical inferred V gene, J gene, and CDR3 amino acid sequence. The percentage overlap between two repertoires was calculated by dividing the number of shared unique clonotypes by the size of the smaller repertoire. Richness of each repertoire was evaluated using RTK rarefaction, the Chao1 estimator, and Recon v2.1 estimates of unobserved clonotypes. OLGA was used to compute generation probabilities for all TCRbeta clonotypes that the gDNA method yielded from a few donors. This immuneACCESS table, as held by TCRdb, lists in-frame sequences with V and J called but not all clones. Of the missing ones, under half trace to an unresolved V gene in checked studies; the others have no known cause. The V and J calls and the clone size are those of that table, but D and trimming were determined from the DNA. The sample contains 1,400,000 or so clones, just under 99% of them found a single time. Of the sample, about 0.4% is held by the ten largest clones.

Donors were healthy HIV-negative adults with no recently reported acute infections or vaccinations. All donors were Caucasian adults living in Nashville, Tennessee, USA. Magnetic negative selection was used to enrich CD4+ T cells, after which naive cells were positively selected on CD45RA and the negative fraction became the memory subset. Blood was obtained by leukapheresis, after which PBMCs were separated by Ficoll-Histopaque density gradient centrifugation and cryopreserved in liquid nitrogen vapor phase. Analytical flow cytometry was used to check the purity and quantity of each magnetically sorted T cell population. Genomic DNA was isolated from every sorted fraction and measured by UV absorbance on a Nanodrop 2000c. As to this clone: It has no known antigen specificity. No base quality values were provided; no much bigger clone lies one nucleotide off.

The CDR3 measures 14 amino acids from cysteine to phenylalanine. This entry keeps only the CDR3 DNA: 42 bases, framed from base 1. Trimming leaves V shorter by 7 bases and J shorter by 5 bases, with the junction holding 9 bases beyond the gene matches. Via the germline V gene, CDR1 is MDHEN and CDR2 SYDVKM. The chain is assembled from TRBV28 and TRBJ1-1, with 8 junctional bases fitting TRBD1. The clonotype was recovered from a man aged 25 to 40 in good health. The specimen was naive CD4+ T cells sorted from blood. The meaning of the sample's cell subset or site label: CD45RA+ positively selected. The DNA sequence follows: TGTGCCAGCACCCCGACAGGGGATTGGACTGAAGCTTTCTTT. It encodes CASTPTGDWTEAFF.